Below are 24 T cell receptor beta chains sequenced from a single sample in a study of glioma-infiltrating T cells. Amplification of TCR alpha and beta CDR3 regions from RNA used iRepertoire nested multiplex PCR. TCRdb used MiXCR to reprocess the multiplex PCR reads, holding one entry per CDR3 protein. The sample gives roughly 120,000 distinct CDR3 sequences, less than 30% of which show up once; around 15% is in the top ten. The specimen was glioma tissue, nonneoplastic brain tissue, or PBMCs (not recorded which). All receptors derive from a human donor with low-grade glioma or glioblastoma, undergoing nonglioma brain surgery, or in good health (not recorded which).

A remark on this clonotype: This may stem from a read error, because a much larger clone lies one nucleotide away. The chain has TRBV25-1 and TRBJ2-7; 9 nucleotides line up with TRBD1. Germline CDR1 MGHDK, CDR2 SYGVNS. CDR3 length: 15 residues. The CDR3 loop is CARSETETGGYEQYF. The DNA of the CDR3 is TGTGCCAGAAGTGAAACTGAGACAGGGGGCTACGAGCAGTACTTC.

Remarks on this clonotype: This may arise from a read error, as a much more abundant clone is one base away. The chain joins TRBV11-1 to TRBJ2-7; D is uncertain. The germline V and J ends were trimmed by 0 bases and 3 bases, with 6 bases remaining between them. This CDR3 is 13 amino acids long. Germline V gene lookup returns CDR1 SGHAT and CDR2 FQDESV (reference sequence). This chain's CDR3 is CASSLASDYEQYF. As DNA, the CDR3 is TGTGCCAGCAGCTTAGCGAGCGACTACGAGCAGTACTTC.

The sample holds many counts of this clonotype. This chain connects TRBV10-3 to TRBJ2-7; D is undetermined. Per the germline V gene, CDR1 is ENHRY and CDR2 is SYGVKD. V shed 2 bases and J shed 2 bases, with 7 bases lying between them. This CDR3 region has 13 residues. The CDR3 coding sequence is TGTGCCATCAGTGAGGGTGGGACCTACGAGCAGTACTTC. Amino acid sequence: CAISEGGTYEQYF.

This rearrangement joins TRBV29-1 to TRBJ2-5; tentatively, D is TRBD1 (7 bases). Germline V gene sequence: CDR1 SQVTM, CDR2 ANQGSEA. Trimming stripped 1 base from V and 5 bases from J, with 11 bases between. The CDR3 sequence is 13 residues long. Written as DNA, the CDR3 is TGCAGCGTTGAAGGAGCAGGGGGGGAGACCCAGTACTTC. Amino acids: CSVEGAGGETQYF.

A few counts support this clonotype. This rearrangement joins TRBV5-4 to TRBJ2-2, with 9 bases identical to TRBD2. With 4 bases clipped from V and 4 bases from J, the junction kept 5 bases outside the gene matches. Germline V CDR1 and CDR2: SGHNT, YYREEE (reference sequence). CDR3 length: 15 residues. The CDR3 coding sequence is TGTGCCAGCAGCGAACTAGCGGGCGGCACCGGGGAGCTGTTTTTT. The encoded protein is CASSELAGGTGELFF.

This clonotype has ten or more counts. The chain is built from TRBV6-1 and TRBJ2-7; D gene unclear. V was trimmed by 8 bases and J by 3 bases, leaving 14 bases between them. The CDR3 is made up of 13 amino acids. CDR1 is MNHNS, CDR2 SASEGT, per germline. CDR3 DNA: TGTGCCAGCGATGCTACCGGGTACTACGAGCAGTACTTC. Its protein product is CASDATGYYEQYF.

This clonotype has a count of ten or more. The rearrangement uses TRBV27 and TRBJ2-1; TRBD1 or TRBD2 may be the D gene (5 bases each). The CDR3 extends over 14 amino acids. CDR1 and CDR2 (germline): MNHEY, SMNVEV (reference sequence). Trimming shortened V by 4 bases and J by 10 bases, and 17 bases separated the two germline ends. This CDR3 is CASSYSGPRGEQFF. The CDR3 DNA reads TGTGCCAGCAGTTATTCGGGACCAAGAGGAGAGCAGTTCTTC.

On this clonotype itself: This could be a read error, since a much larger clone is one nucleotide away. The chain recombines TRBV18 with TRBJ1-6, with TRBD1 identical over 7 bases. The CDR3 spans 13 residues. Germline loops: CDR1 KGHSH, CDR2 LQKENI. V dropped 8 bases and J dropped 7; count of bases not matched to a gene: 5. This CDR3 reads CASPPTGNSPLHF. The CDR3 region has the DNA TGTGCCAGCCCCCCGACAGGGAATTCACCCCTCCACTTT.

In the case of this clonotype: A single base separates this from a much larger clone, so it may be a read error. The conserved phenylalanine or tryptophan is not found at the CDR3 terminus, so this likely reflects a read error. Written as DNA, the CDR3 is TGTGCCAGCAGTTTAAGGGGGAGAAACTACGAGCAGTACCTC. Translating it yields CASSLRGRNYEQYL. The chain recombines TRBV27 with TRBJ2-7; tentative D call: TRBD1 (6 bases). The CDR3 runs to 14 residues. Per the germline V gene, CDR1 is MNHEY and CDR2 is SMNVEV (reference sequence). Trimming removed 2 bases from V and 3 bases from J, with 11 bases in between.

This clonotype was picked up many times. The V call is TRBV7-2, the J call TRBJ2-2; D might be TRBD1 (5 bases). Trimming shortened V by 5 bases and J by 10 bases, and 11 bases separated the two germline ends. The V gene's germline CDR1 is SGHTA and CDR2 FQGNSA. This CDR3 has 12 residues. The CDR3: CASSPFGAELFF. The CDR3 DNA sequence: TGTGCCAGCAGCCCCTTTGGGGCGGAGCTGTTTTTT.

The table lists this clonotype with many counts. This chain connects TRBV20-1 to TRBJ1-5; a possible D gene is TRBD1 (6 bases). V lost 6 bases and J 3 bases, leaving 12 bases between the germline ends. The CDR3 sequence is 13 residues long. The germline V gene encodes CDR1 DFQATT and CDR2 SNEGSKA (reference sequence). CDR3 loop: CSAAGTLNQPQHF. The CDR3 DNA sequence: TGCAGTGCCGCCGGGACACTCAATCAGCCCCAGCATTTT.

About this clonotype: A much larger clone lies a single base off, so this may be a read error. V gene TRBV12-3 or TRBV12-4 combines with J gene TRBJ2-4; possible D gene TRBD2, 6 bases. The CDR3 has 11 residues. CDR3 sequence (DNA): TGTGCCAGCAGTGCAGCGGGCGATTGTATCTTC. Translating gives CASSAAGDCIF.

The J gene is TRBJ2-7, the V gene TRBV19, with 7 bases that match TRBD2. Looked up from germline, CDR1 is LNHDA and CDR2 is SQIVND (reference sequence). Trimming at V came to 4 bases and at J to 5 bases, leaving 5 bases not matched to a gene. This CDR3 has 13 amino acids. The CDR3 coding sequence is TGTGCCAGTAGTACCAGCGGGATAAACGAGCAGTACTTC. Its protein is CASSTSGINEQYF.

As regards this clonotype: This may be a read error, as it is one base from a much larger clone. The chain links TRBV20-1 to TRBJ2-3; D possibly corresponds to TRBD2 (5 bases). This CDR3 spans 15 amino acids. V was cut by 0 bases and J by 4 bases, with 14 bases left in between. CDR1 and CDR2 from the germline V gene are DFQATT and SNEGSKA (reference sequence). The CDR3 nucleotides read TGCAGTGCTAGAGATCGGAGGTTAAACGCAGATACGCAGTATTTT. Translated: CSARDRRLNADTQYF.

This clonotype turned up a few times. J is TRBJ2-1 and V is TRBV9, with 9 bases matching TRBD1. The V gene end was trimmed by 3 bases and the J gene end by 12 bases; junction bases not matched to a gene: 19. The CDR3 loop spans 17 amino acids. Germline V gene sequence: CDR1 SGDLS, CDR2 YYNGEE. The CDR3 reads CASSADGGTGRLSVQFF. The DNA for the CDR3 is TGTGCCAGCAGCGCTGATGGAGGGACAGGGCGGCTGTCTGTGCAGTTCTTC. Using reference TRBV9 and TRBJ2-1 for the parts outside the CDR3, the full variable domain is DSGVTQTPKHLITATGQRVTLRCSPRSGDLSVYWYQQSLDQGLQFLIQYYNGEERAKGNILERFSAQQFPDLHSELNLSSLELGDSALYFCASSADGGTGRLSVQFFGPGTRLTVL.

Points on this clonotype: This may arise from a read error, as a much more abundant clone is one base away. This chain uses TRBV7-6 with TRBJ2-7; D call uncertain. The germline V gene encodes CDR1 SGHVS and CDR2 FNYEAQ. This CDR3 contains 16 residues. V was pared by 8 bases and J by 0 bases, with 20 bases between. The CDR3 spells CASGPGLPPGSYEQYF. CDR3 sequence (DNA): TGTGCCAGCGGCCCCGGGTTGCCACCTGGCTCCTACGAGCAGTACTTC.

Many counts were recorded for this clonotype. CDR3 in amino acids: CASSLNLAGVNEQFF. In DNA, the CDR3 is TGTGCCAGCAGCTTAAACCTAGCGGGAGTTAATGAGCAGTTCTTC. This sequence joins TRBV11-3 and TRBJ2-1; 10 bases fit TRBD2. J lost 7 bases, V lost 2 bases, and 5 bases had no gene match. The CDR3 has 15 residues. CDR1 is SGHNT and CDR2 is YENEEA in the germline V gene.

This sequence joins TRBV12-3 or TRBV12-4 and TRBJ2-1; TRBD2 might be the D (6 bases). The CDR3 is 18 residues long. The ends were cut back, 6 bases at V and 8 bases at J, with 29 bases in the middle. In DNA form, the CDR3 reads TGTGCCAGCAGCCACAACGTGGGGTTAGCGGTAAGGTTCCATGAGCAGTTCTTC. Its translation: CASSHNVGLAVRFHEQFF.

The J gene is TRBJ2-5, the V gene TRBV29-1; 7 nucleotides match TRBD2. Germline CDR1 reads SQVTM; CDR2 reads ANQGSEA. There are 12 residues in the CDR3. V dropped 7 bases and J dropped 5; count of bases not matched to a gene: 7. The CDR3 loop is CSAGRGGETQYF. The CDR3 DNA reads TGCAGCGCCGGAAGGGGAGGGGAGACCCAGTACTTC.

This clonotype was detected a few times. Here the CDR3 DNA reads TGTGCCAGCAGTGAAGGATCTGAAGTTTACGAGCAGTACTTC. This gives the protein CASSEGSEVYEQYF. This chain joins TRBV2 and TRBJ2-7; no definite D call. The CDR3 extends over 14 amino acids. Trimming shortened V by 1 base and J by 4 bases, and 11 bases separated the two germline ends. Germline V CDR1 and CDR2: SNHLY, FYNNEI.

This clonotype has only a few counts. CDR3 region: CASSQGQRLYGYTF. In DNA, the CDR3 is TGTGCCAGTAGTCAAGGACAGCGGCTCTATGGCTACACCTTC. J is TRBJ1-2 and V is TRBV19; weak D call: TRBD1 (6 bases). CDR3 length equals 14 residues. V lost 5 bases and J 4 bases, leaving 14 bases between the germline ends. Germline CDR1 reads LNHDA; CDR2 reads SQIVND (reference sequence).

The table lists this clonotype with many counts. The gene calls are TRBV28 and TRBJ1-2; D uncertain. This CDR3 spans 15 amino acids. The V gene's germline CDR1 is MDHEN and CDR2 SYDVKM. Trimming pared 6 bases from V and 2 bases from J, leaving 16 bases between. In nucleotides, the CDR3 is TGTGCCAGCAGAACGGCCCCCGGTTCGAACTATGGCTACACCTTC. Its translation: CASRTAPGSNYGYTF.

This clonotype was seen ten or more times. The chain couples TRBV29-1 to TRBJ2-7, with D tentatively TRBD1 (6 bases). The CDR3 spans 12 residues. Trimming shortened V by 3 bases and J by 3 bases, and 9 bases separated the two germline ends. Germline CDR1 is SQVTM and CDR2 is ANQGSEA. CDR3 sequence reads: CSVDTDSYEQYF. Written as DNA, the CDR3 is TGCAGCGTTGACACGGACAGCTACGAGCAGTACTTC.

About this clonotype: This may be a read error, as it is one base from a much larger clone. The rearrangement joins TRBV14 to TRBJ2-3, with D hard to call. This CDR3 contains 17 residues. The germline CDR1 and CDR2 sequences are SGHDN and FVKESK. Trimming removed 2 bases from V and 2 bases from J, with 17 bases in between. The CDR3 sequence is CASSQRSSRGATDTQYF. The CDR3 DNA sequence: TGTGCCAGCAGCCAAAGGTCTTCTAGAGGCGCCACAGATACGCAGTATTTT.